The clone carrying this T cell receptor beta chain was found a few times. Using immunoSEQ multiplex PCR, the repertoire was profiled, and TCRdb retains in-frame clones only, with some absent. The sample contains around 68,000 clones, about nine tenths of which appear only once. The data originate from a study of technical replicates of blood from several donors. The CDR3 covers 11 residues. CDR1 is SGHNT and CDR2 is YENEEA in the germline V gene. The TCR was taken from a human donor in good health. Some clones in this sample may be carry-over from other donors' samples. The chain employs TRBV11-3 and TRBJ2-5; D ambiguous. TRBJ2-7 matches the DNA end more closely, so the J call is doubtful. Sequenced sample: T cells isolated from PBMCs. Here the CDR3 reads CASSLTYEQYF. Written as DNA, the CDR3 is TGTGCCAGCAGCTTAACCTACGAGCAGTACTTC.